The present entry profiles one T cell receptor (beta chain) with its context. This clonotype came up a few times. The target of this receptor is not known. Qualities for individual bases were not recorded, and no much larger clone is one base off. Per the publication, the treatment or condition label means: in vitro stimulation with specific CMV peptide epitopes to enrich CMV-specific T cells. This entry belongs to a study of T cell repertoires in cytomegalovirus infection (dated by TCRdb to about 2019). Regarding the study in general: Alongside well-studied HLA-B-restricted epitopes, the peptide stimulations were aimed at recently identified HLA-C-restricted CMV epitopes, whose presentation resists viral immunomodulation. Donor HLA type was relevant to the analysis, as public TCR beta signatures indicated carriage of CMV infection together with the matching HLA type.

Overall study outcomes, separate from this receptor: In both this cohort and an independent roughly 360-donor cohort, the cumulative frequency of public TCR beta family members distinguished carriers of CMV infection plus the relevant HLA type. The ex vivo response was dominated by HLA-C-restricted CMV-specific TCR beta clonotypes, which also provided the single most frequent clonotype in two of eight donors.

The sample was run on an Illumina HiSeq 1500. TCRdb trimmed the raw reads at Q25, called clones with MiXCR and kept productive beta chains. Each CDR3 protein appears once, grouped with its most common genes and DNA. This sample is represented by 100,000 to 150,000 distinct CDR3 sequences; about 32% of them were singletons. The top ten constitute 58% of the sample. The trim is 2 bases for V and 0 bases for J, with a gap of 5 bases between the germline ends. From cysteine to phenylalanine, the CDR3 is 14 amino acids long. Only the CDR3 portion is preserved as DNA: 42 bases, with reading frame beginning at the first base. CDR1 and CDR2 were assigned from the germline V gene (reference sequence) as SEHNR and FQNEAQ.

Sequenced material: CD8+ T cells from cultured PBMCs, taken from culture after CMV antigen stimulation. The chain couples TRBV7-9 to TRBJ1-3; the D gene cannot be named for sure. This clonotype was sampled from a human donor in good health (CMV status not recorded). Some clones in this sample may be carry-over from other donors' samples. At the DNA level, the sequence is TGTGCCAGCAGCTTATTGGACTCTGGAAACACCATATATTTT. Its protein reads: CASSLLDSGNTIYF.